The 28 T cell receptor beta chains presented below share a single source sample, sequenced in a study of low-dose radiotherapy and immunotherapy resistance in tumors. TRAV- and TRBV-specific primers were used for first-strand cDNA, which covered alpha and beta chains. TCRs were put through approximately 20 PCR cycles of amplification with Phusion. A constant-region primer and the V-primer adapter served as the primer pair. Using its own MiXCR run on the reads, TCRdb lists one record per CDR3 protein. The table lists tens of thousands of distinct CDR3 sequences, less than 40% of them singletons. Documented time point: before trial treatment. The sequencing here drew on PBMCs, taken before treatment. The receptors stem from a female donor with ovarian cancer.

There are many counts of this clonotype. This CDR3 reads CASSMGGANYGYTF. CDR3 bases: TGTGCCAGTAGTATGGGGGGTGCGAACTATGGCTACACCTTC. The rearrangement uses TRBV19 and TRBJ1-2, with D possibly being TRBD1 (5 bases). CDR3 length equals 14 residues. Germline CDR1 is LNHDA and CDR2 is SQIVND (reference sequence). V was trimmed by 3 bases and J by 2 bases, leaving 10 bases between them.

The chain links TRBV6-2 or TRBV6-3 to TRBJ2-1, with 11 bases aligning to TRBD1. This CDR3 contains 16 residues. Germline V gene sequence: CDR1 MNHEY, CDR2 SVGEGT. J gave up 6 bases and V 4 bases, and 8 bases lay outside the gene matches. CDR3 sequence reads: CASSSWGGTGGNEQFF. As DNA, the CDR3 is TGTGCCAGCAGTTCCTGGGGGGGGACAGGGGGCAATGAGCAGTTCTTC.

CDR3 DNA sequence: TGTGCCAGCAGCTTAGCTGGCTCCCTAGCGGGAGTCGGCCAGGAAGATACGCAGTATTTT. Translated: CASSLAGSLAGVGQEDTQYF. The rearrangement uses TRBV5-8 and TRBJ2-3; 10 nucleotides agree with TRBD2. The V gene's germline CDR1 is SGHTS and CDR2 YDEGEE. The CDR3 contains 20 residues. V lost 2 bases and J lost 5; bases outside the gene matches: 20.

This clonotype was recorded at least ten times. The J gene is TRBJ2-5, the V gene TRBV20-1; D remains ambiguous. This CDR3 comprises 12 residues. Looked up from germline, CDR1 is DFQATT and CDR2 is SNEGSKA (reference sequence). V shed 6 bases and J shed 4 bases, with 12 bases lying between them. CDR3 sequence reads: CSARWPGETQYF. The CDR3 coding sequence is TGCAGTGCCCGGTGGCCAGGAGAGACCCAGTACTTC.

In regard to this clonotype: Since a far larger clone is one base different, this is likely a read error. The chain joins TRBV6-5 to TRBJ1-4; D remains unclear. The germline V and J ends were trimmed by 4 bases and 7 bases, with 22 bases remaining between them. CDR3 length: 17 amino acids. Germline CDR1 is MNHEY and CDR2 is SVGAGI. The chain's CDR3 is CASSFTPRRAAGEKLFF. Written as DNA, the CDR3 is TGTGCCAGCAGTTTTACTCCAAGGAGGGCCGCGGGTGAAAAACTGTTTTTT.

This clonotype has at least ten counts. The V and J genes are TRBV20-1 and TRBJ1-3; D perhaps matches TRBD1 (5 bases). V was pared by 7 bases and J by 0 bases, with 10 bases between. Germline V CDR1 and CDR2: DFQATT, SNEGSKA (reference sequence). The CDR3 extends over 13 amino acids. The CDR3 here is CSVAGPSGNTIYF. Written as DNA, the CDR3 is TGCAGTGTCGCGGGGCCCTCTGGAAACACCATATATTTT.

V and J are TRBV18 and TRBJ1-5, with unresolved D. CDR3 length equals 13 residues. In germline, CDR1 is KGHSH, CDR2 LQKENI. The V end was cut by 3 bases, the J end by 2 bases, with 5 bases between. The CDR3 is CASSPEGNQPQHF. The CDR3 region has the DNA TGTGCCAGCTCACCGGAAGGCAATCAGCCCCAGCATTTT. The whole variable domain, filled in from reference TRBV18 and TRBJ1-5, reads NAGVMQNPRHLVRRRGQEARLRCSPMKGHSHVYWYRQLPEEGLKFMVYLQKENIIDESGMPKERFSAEFPKEGPSILRIQQVVRGDSAAYFCASSPEGNQPQHFGDGTRLSIL.

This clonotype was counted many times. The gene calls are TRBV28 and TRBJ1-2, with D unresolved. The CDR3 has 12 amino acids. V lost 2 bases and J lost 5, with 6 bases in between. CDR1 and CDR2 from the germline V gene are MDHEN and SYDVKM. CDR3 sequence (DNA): TGTGCCAGCAGTTTACGCGGGTATGGCTACACCTTC. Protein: CASSLRGYGYTF.

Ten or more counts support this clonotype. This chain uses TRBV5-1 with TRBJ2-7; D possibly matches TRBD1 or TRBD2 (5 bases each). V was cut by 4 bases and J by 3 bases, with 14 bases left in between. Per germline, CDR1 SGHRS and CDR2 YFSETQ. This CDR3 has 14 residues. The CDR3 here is CASSPRENDYEQYF. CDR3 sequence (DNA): TGCGCCAGCAGCCCCAGGGAGAACGACTACGAGCAGTACTTC.

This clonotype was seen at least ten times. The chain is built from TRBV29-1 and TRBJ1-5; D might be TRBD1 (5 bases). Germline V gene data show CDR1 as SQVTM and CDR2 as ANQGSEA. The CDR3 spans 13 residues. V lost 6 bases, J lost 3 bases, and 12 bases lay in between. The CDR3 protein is CSVGGGPNQPQHF. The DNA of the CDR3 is TGCAGCGTGGGTGGGGGTCCCAATCAGCCCCAGCATTTT.

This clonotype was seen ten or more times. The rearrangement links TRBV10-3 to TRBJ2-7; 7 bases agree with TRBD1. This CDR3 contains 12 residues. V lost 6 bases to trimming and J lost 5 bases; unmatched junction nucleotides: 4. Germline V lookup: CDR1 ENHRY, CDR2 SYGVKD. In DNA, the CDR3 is TGTGCCATCAGGAGACAGGGAGACGAGCAGTACTTC. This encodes CAIRRQGDEQYF.

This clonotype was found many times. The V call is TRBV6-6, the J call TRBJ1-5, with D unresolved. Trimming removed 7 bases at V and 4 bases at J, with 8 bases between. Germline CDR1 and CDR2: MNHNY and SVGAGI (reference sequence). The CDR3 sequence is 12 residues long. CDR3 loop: CASTIGNQPQHF. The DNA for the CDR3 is TGTGCCAGCACTATAGGTAATCAGCCCCAGCATTTT.

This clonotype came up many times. CDR3: CASSLEGMEGYTF. The CDR3 DNA reads as TGTGCCAGCAGCTTGGAGGGTATGGAGGGCTACACCTTC. The rearrangement links TRBV7-6 to TRBJ1-2; D is unclear. Germline assignment: CDR1 SGHVS and CDR2 FNYEAQ. The CDR3 runs to 13 residues. Trimming pared 3 bases from V and 8 bases from J, leaving 13 bases between.

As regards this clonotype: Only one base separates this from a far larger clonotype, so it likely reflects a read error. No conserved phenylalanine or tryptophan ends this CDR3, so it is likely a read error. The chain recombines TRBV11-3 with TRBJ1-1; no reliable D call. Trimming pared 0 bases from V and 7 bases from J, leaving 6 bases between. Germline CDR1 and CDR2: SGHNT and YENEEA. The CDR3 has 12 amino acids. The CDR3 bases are TGTGCCAGCAGCTTAGAAACGGGTGAAGCTTTCTTG. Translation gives CASSLETGEAFL.

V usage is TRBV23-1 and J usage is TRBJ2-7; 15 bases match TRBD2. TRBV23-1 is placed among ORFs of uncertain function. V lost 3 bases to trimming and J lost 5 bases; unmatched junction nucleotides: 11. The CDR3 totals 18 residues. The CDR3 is CASSHHRTSGGGPNEQYF. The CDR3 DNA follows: TGCGCCAGCAGTCACCACCGGACTAGCGGGGGGGGTCCGAACGAGCAGTACTTC.

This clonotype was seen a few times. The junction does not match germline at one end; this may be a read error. The DNA of the CDR3 is TGCAGTGCCAGAGTTGGCAGGGGAAGTGGCTACACCTTC. This encodes CSARVGRGSGYTF. The chain couples TRBV20-1 to TRBJ1-2, with TRBD1 as a possible D gene (6 bases). Germline assignment: CDR1 DFQATT and CDR2 SNEGSKA (reference sequence). This CDR3 comprises 13 residues.

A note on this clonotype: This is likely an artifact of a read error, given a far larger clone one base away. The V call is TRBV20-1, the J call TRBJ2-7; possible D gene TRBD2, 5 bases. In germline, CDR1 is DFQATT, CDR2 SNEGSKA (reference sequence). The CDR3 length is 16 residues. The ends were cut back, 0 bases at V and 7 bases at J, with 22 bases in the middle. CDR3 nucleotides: TGCAGTGCTAGAGATGAGACGGACTCGGCCTACAATGAGCAGTACTTC. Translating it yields CSARDETDSAYNEQYF.

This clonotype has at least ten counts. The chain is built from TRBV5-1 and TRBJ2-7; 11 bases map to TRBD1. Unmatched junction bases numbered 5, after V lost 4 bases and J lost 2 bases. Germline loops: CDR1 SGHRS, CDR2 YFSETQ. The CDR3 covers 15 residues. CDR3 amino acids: CASSVGQGVTYEQYF. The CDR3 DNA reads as TGCGCCAGCAGCGTGGGACAGGGGGTGACCTACGAGCAGTACTTC.

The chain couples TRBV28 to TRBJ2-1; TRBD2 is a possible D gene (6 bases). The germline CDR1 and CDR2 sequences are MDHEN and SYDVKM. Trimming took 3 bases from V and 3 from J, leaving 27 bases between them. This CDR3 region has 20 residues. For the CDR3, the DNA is TGTGCCAGCAGTTTGAATCGCCGACTCCTTGGTGTGGGAGGCTACAATGAGCAGTTCTTC. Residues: CASSLNRRLLGVGGYNEQFF.

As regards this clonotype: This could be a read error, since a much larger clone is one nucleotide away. This chain's CDR3 is CASSGYIKGGYGYTF. The CDR3 bases are TGTGCCAGCAGTGGCTACATAAAAGGGGGCTATGGCTACACCTTC. This sequence joins TRBV6-2 or TRBV6-3 and TRBJ1-2; TRBD1 is a possible D gene (6 bases). In germline, CDR1 is MNHEY, CDR2 SVGEGT. Trimming took 5 bases from V and 4 from J, leaving 17 bases between them. The CDR3 consists of 15 residues.

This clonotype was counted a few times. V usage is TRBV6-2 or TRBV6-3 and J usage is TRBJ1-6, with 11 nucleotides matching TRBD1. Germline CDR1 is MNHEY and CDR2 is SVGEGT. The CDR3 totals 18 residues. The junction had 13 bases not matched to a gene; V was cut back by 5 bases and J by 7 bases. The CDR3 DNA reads TGTGCCAGCAGTGCAACCTGGACAGGGGGCGTCTCCAATTCACCCCTCCACTTT. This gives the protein CASSATWTGGVSNSPLHF.

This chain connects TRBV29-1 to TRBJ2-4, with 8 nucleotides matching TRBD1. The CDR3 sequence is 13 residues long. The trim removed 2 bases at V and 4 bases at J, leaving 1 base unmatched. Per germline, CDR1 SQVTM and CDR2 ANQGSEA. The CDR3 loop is CSVEWDRKNIQYF. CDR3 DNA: TGCAGCGTTGAATGGGACAGGAAAAACATTCAGTACTTC.

CDR3 DNA sequence: TGCAGTGCAGAAGGACTAGCGGCGACCTACAATGAGCAGTTCTTC. Protein: CSAEGLAATYNEQFF. This sequence joins TRBV20-1 and TRBJ2-1; 10 bases are shared with TRBD2. CDR3 size: 15 residues. The trim removed 6 bases at V and 2 bases at J, leaving 7 bases unmatched. CDR1 is DFQATT and CDR2 is SNEGSKA in the germline V gene (reference sequence).

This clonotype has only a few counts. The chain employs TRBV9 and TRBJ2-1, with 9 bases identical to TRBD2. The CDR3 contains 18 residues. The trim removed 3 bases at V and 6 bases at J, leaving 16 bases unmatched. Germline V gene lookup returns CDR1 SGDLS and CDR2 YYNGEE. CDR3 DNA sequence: TGTGCCAGCAGCGCGCGGGGGGGCGGCGGATACACAATCAATGAGCAGTTCTTC. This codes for CASSARGGGGYTINEQFF.

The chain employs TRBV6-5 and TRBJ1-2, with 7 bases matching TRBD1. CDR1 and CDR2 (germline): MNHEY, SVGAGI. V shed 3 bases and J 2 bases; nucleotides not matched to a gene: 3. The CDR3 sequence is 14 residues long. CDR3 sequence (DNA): TGTGCCAGCAGTTATCTGGACAGGAACTATGGCTACACCTTC. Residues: CASSYLDRNYGYTF.

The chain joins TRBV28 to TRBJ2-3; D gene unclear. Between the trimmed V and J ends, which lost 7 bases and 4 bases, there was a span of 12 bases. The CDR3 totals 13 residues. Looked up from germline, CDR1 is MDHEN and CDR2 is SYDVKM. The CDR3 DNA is TGTGCCAGCATGAGCCCATTCGCAGATACGCAGTATTTT. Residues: CASMSPFADTQYF. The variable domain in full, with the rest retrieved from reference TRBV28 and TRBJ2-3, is DVKVTQSSRYLVKRTGEKVFLECVQDMDHENMFWYRQDPGLGLRLIYFSYDVKMKEKGDIPEGYSVSREKKERFSLILESASTNQTSMYLCASMSPFADTQYFGPGTRLTVL.

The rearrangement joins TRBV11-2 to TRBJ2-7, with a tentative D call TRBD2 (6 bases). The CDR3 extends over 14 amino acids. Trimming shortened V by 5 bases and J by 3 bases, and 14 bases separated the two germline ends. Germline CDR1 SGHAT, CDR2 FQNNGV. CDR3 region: CASSPWEDYYEQYF. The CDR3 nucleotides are TGTGCCAGCAGCCCCTGGGAGGACTACTACGAGCAGTACTTC. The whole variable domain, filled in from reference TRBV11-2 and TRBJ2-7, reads EAGVAQSPRYKIIEKRQSVAFWCNPISGHATLYWYQQILGQGPKLLIQFQNNGVVDDSQLPKDRFSAERLKGVDSTLKIQPAKLEDSAVYLCASSPWEDYYEQYFGPGTRLTVT.

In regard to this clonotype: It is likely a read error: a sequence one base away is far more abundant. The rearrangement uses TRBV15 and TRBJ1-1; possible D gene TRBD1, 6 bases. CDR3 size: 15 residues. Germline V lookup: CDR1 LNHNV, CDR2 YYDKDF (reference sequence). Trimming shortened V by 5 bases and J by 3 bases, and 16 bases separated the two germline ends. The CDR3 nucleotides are TGTGCCACCAGCCATCTGCGGGGGGCGCACACTGAAGCTTTCTTT. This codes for CATSHLRGAHTEAFF.